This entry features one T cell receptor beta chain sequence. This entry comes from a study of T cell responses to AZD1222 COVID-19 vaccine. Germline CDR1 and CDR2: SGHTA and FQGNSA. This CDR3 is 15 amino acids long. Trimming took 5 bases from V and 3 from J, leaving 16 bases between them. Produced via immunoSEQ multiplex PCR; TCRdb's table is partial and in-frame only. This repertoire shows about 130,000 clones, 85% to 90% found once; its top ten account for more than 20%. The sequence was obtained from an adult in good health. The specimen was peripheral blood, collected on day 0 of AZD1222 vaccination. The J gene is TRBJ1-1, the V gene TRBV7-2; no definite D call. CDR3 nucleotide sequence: TGTGCCAGCAGCCGCGGTCGGGCGCAGGACACTGAAGCTTTCTTT. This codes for CASSRGRAQDTEAFF.